A single sample is the source of the 7 T cell receptor beta chains below, sequenced in a study of shared clonotypes between healthy human individuals. Naive CD8 cells, CD45RO-negative and positively selected for CCR7, excluded terminally differentiated effector memory CD45RA+ cells. Libraries were prepared by immunoSEQ multiplex PCR; TCRdb keeps only in-frame clonotypes and omits some of them. The table lists roughly 2 million clones, approximately 94% of them singletons, with 0.9% to 1.3% in the top ten. Sequenced input: naive CD8+ T cells sorted from blood. These receptors were obtained from a man aged 18 to 30 in good health.

The chain carries TRBV9 and TRBJ1-6, with a weak D call TRBD1 (5 bases). Per the germline V gene, CDR1 is SGDLS and CDR2 is YYNGEE. The CDR3 totals 15 residues. V was trimmed by 4 bases and J by 10 bases, leaving 18 bases between them. This CDR3 reads CASSPSRGWESPLHF. CDR3 DNA: TGTGCCAGCAGCCCCAGCCGGGGCTGGGAGTCACCCCTCCACTTT.

The genes are TRBV19 and TRBJ2-6, with D uncertain. V was shortened by 9 bases and J by 3 bases, with 6 bases between the two germline ends. This CDR3 is 12 amino acids long. The germline V gene has CDR1 LNHDA and CDR2 SQIVND (reference sequence). CDR3 loop: CASRVGANVLTF. The CDR3 DNA reads TGTGCCAGCCGGGTTGGGGCCAACGTCCTGACTTTC.

The V gene is TRBV7-9, the J gene TRBJ2-5, with D possibly TRBD2 on 5 matching bases. From germline, CDR1 is SEHNR and CDR2 FQNEAQ (reference sequence). V was cut by 3 bases and J by 5 bases, with 19 bases left in between. The CDR3 contains 16 residues. The CDR3 coding sequence is TGTGCCAGCAGCTTTGGATCCTTTACTCGGGGTGAGACCCAGTACTTC. Protein sequence: CASSFGSFTRGETQYF.

This CDR3 is CASSQLLAGPTDTQYF. The CDR3 nucleotides are TGTGCCAGCAGCCAATTGCTAGCGGGGCCCACAGATACGCAGTATTTT. The rearrangement uses TRBV14 and TRBJ2-3; 9 nucleotides match TRBD2. This CDR3 is built from 16 residues. The ends lost 2 bases at V and 2 bases at J; junction bases unmatched: 5. CDR1 and CDR2 from the germline V gene are SGHDN and FVKESK.

This chain links TRBV6-6 with TRBJ2-5; a weak D match, TRBD2 (5 bases). The germline V and J ends were trimmed by 5 bases and 2 bases, with 12 bases remaining between them. Per the germline V gene, CDR1 is MNHNY and CDR2 is SVGAGI (reference sequence). CDR3 length: 14 residues. The DNA for the CDR3 is TGTGCCAGCAGTCCACCTAGCAGTCAAGAGACCCAGTACTTC. Translation gives CASSPPSSQETQYF.

This clone occurred once. Different DNA sequences within this sample yield the same CDR3. This chain uses TRBV19 with TRBJ1-1; D is possibly TRBD1 (5 bases). CDR1 LNHDA and CDR2 SQIVND come from the germline V gene (reference sequence). There are 13 residues in the CDR3. The V and J ends lost 3 bases and 4 bases respectively, with 9 bases between them. The CDR3 DNA is TGTGCCAGTAGTATCGACGGGGGCACTGAAGCTTTCTTT. Its translation: CASSIDGGTEAFF.

This clone was found once. The chain couples TRBV11-3 to TRBJ1-4, with 8 bases fitting TRBD1. J lost 8 bases, V lost 4 bases, and 6 bases had no gene match. The length of the CDR3 is 14 residues. From germline, CDR1 is SGHNT and CDR2 YENEEA. The CDR3 here is CASSSGQGGEKLFF. For the CDR3, the DNA is TGTGCCAGCAGCTCCGGACAGGGCGGGGAAAAACTGTTTTTT.